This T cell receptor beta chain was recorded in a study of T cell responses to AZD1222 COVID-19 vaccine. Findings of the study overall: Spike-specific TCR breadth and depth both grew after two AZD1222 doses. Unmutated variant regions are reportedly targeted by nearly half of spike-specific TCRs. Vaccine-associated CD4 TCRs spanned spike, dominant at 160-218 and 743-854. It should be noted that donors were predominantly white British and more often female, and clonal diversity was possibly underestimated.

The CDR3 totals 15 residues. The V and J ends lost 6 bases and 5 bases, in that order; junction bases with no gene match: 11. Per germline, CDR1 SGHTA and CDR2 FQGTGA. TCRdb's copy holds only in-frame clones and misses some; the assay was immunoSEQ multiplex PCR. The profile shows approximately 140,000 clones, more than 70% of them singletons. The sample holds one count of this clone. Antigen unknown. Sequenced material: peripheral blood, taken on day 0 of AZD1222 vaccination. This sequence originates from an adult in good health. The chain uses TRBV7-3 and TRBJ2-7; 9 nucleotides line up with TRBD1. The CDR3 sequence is CASSPGQGRLDEQYF. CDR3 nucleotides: TGTGCCAGCAGTCCCGGACAGGGGAGGTTGGACGAGCAGTACTTC.